These 14 T cell receptor beta chains came from one sample sequenced in a study of cytomegalovirus exposure and HLA in healthy donors. The PCR had 60 Vbeta and 13 Jbeta primers. Sequencing was performed with immunoSEQ multiplex PCR; in TCRdb, only in-frame clones are kept and a portion is missing. The sample has about 180,000 clones; 65% to 80% are singletons. The sample taken for sequencing was PBMCs. The receptors here all came from a woman younger than 45 in good health and CMV-seropositive.

This chain links TRBV6-5 with TRBJ2-1; D unresolved. CDR1 and CDR2 from the germline V gene are MNHEY and SVGAGI. Trimming took off 6 bases at V and 6 bases at J, with 12 bases between the two ends. The CDR3 spans 13 residues. CDR3 sequence: CASSRSAVNEQFF. The CDR3 DNA reads TGTGCCAGCAGCCGGAGCGCCGTCAATGAGCAGTTCTTC.

The chain recombines TRBV5-8 with TRBJ2-7; TRBD1 might be the D (5 bases). The CDR3 length is 16 residues. Per germline, CDR1 SGHTS and CDR2 YDEGEE. The ends were cut back, 0 bases at V and 3 bases at J, with 16 bases in the middle. CDR3 coding DNA: TGTGCCAGCAGCTTGGGGACATATAATAACCACTACGAGCAGTACTTC. Its protein product is CASSLGTYNNHYEQYF.

V is TRBV5-1 and J is TRBJ2-7; TRBD1 agrees at 7 bases. The CDR3 loop spans 13 amino acids. Germline-derived CDR1 and CDR2 are SGHRS and YFSETQ. Trimming cost V 7 bases and J 0 bases; bases outside gene matches: 4. As DNA, the CDR3 is TGCGCCAGCGCCCCAGGGGGCTCCTACGAGCAGTACTTC. Its protein product is CASAPGGSYEQYF.

The chain has TRBV30 and TRBJ1-6; the D gene is possibly TRBD1 (6 bases). Looked up from germline, CDR1 is GTSNPN and CDR2 is SVGIG (reference sequence). This CDR3 spans 13 amino acids. V was trimmed by 1 base and J by 6 bases, leaving 7 bases between them. CDR3 loop: CAWSDRANSPLHF. The CDR3 region has the DNA TGTGCCTGGAGTGACAGGGCTAATTCACCCCTCCACTTT.

V and J are TRBV30 and TRBJ1-2, with 7 bases identical to TRBD1. Trimming cost V 3 bases and J 8 bases; bases outside gene matches: 12. Germline CDR1 and CDR2: GTSNPN and SVGIG (reference sequence). The CDR3 covers 14 residues. This chain's CDR3 is CAWSAGLGTEGYTF. The CDR3 nucleotides read TGTGCCTGGAGCGCCGGCCTTGGGACAGAAGGCTACACCTTC.

CDR3 amino acids: CASSEWTVGNQPQHF. The CDR3 DNA sequence: TGCGCCAGCAGTGAGTGGACAGTGGGCAATCAGCCCCAGCATTTT. The J gene is TRBJ1-5, the V gene TRBV10-2; tentatively, D is TRBD1 (6 bases). Trimming stripped 1 base from V and 2 bases from J, with 9 bases between. CDR1 and CDR2 from the germline V gene are WSHSY and SAAADI. The CDR3 has 15 residues.

The chain links TRBV4-2 to TRBJ1-5, with a tentative D call TRBD1 (5 bases). Germline CDR1 reads LGHNA; CDR2 reads YNFKEQ. With 3 bases removed from V and 2 bases from J, the gap between germline ends came to 23 bases. CDR3 size: 19 residues. CDR3 loop: CASSQDMGSGGGGNQPQHF. The CDR3 DNA is TGTGCCAGCAGCCAGGATATGGGTTCGGGGGGAGGGGGCAATCAGCCCCAGCATTTT.

This clone has more than one count but fewer than ten. V and J are TRBV28 and TRBJ2-7; perhaps TRBD1 as D (6 bases). V lost 4 bases, J lost 6 bases, and 16 bases lay in between. CDR1 is MDHEN and CDR2 is SYDVKM in the germline V gene. The CDR3 is 14 amino acids. The DNA of the CDR3 is TGTGCCAGCAGTTCGGCCGGGACACCTACCGAGCAGTACTTC. Its protein product is CASSSAGTPTEQYF.

The gene calls are TRBV6-5 and TRBJ2-5, with a possible D match to TRBD2 (6 bases). The V gene lost 6 bases and the J gene lost 4 bases, with 12 bases spanning the gap. CDR1 is MNHEY, CDR2 SVGAGI, per germline. The CDR3 is made up of 13 amino acids. The CDR3 DNA reads TGTGCCAGCAGACGGCGGGGCGGAGAGACCCAGTACTTC. This translates into CASRRRGGETQYF.

In the case of this clone: Distinct nucleotide sequences in the sample also encode this CDR3. V usage is TRBV27 and J usage is TRBJ2-3; 7 positions match TRBD1. The ends lost 2 bases at V and 1 base at J; junction bases unmatched: 3. This CDR3 is 15 amino acids long. Looked up from germline, CDR1 is MNHEY and CDR2 is SMNVEV (reference sequence). CDR3 sequence: CASSLRDRGTDTQYF. The CDR3, as DNA: TGTGCCAGCAGTTTACGGGACAGAGGCACAGATACGCAGTATTTT.

The chain joins TRBV4-1 to TRBJ2-5; TRBD2 matches at 7 bases. The germline V gene has CDR1 MGHRA and CDR2 YSYEKL. V was pared by 0 bases and J by 5 bases, with 3 bases of the junction left unmatched. This CDR3 has 14 amino acids. In DNA, the CDR3 is TGCGCCAGCAGCCAAGATCAGGGAGGGGAGACCCAGTACTTC. Its translation: CASSQDQGGETQYF.

This chain joins TRBV4-1 and TRBJ2-7, with TRBD2 as a possible D gene (6 bases). CDR1 and CDR2 (germline): MGHRA, YSYEKL. The CDR3 sequence is 16 residues long. V lost 4 bases and J lost 0, with 16 bases in between. CDR3: CASSPAGSSSSYEQYF. The CDR3 DNA reads as TGCGCCAGCAGCCCCGCCGGGAGCTCGAGCTCCTACGAGCAGTACTTC.

The rearrangement links TRBV7-9 to TRBJ1-2; weak D call: TRBD1 (6 bases). Germline lookup yields CDR1 SEHNR and CDR2 FQNEAQ (reference sequence). V shed 2 bases and J shed 0 bases, with 19 bases lying between them. The CDR3 extends over 18 amino acids. The chain's CDR3 is CASSLPLGRGLSNYGYTF. The DNA of the CDR3 is TGTGCCAGCAGCTTACCGCTTGGCAGGGGATTGTCTAACTATGGCTACACCTTC.

V is TRBV28 and J is TRBJ1-2; no definite D call. V lost 2 bases and J 2 bases, leaving 6 bases between the germline ends. The CDR3 length is 13 residues. Germline loops: CDR1 MDHEN, CDR2 SYDVKM. CDR3 DNA: TGTGCCAGCAGTTTAACCCTAAACTATGGCTACACCTTC. Amino acid sequence: CASSLTLNYGYTF.